This T cell receptor (beta chain) was identified in a study of blood T cell repertoires in COVID-19. Study summary: Sites in the United States, Italy and Spain provided acute and convalescent COVID-19 samples.

Methods used by the authors: Researchers report that nucleated cell counts were estimated from reference gene primer amplification. The data were produced by immunoSEQ multiplex PCR, yet TCRdb's version contains in-frame clones alone and is incomplete. D and trimming come from the DNA, and the V and J calls and clone size come from that table. The table records 200,000 to 250,000 clones, approximately 84% of them present only once. V lost 0 bases, J lost 9 bases, and 15 bases lay in between. The germline gives CDR1 SGHDT, CDR2 YYEEEE. CDR3 length: 14 amino acids. The TCR was taken from a woman of 80 years or more with acute or convalescent COVID-19. The chain is built from TRBV5-6 and TRBJ1-2; no clear D. Sequenced sample: peripheral blood. The CDR3 nucleotides are TGTGCCAGCAGCTTGGGTGTCCGGTTCGGGAGCTACACCTTC. It is translated as CASSLGVRFGSYTF.